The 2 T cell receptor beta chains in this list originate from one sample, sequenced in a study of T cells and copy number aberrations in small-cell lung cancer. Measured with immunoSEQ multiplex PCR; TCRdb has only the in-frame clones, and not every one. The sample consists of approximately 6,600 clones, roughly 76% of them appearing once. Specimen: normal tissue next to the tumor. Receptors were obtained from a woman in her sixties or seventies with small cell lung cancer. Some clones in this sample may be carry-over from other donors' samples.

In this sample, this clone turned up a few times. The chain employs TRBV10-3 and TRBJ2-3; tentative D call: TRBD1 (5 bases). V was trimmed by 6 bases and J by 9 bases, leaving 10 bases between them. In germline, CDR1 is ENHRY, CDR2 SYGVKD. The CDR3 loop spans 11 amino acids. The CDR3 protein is CAISDSGTQYF. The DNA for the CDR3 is TGTGCCATCAGCGACTCAGGGACGCAGTATTTT.

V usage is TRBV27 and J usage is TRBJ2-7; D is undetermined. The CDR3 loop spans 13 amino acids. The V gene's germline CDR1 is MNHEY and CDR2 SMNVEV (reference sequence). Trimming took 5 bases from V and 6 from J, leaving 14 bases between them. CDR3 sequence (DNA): TGTGCCAGCAGTCCAGGACCGAGGTCCGAGCAGTACTTC. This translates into CASSPGPRSEQYF.